Listed below are T cell receptor beta chains from one sample, sequenced in a study of OX40 agonist ivuxolimab in advanced cancers. The data were produced by immunoSEQ multiplex PCR, yet TCRdb's version contains in-frame clones alone and is incomplete. The sample consists of more than 60,000 clones, around 81% of them appearing once. Material: CD4+ or CD8+ T cells sorted from blood, obtained in a trial of the OX40 agonist ivuxolimab. The receptors derive from an adult with an advanced solid tumor such as melanoma, head and neck, liver or kidney cancer. The CDR3 runs from the conserved cysteine through the conserved F or W.

TRBJ2-3 17 TRBV4-1 CASSQDMGQGVGDTQYF
TRBJ2-3 17 TRBV2 CASSEAGAGWSTDTQYF
TRBJ2-1 13 TRBV2 CASRDNSYNEQFF
TRBJ2-3 19 TRBV5-1 CASSLAQLAGATYTDTQYF
TRBJ2-1 15 TRBV11-2 CASSDRAGSYNEQFF
TRBJ2-1 16 TRBV28 CASSLATSGGRNEQFF
TRBJ1-2 14 TRBV2 CASSEGARGYGYTF
TRBJ1-4 17 TRBV7-8 CASSLARGGHGVEKLFF
TRBJ1-2 15 TRBV7-2 CASSLGRGSHYGYTF
TRBJ1-3 11 TRBV6-1 CASGYGNTIYF
TRBJ1-1 14 TRBV7-9 CASSIIRSNTEAFF
TRBJ1-2 14 TRBV5-6 CASHRQRTNYGYTF
TRBJ2-1 15 TRBV5-1 CASSDGTAGVNKQFF
TRBJ2-5 14 TRBV29-1 CSVDLFNTQETQYF
TRBJ1-5 15 TRBV6-1 CASIGQPYSNQPQHF
TRBJ2-2 16 TRBV4-1 CASSRQRQGAYGELFF
TRBJ2-5 15 TRBV28 CASSPSGPPQETQYF
TRBJ1-1 13 TRBV7-3 CASSLGGITEAFF
TRBJ2-2 17 TRBV9 CASSTHQGVSNTGELFF
TRBJ2-3 19 TRBV14 CASSRSLGGPSSHTDTQYF
TRBJ2-7 16 TRBV27 CASSALAGGELKEQYF
TRBJ1-5 13 TRBV11-2 CASSLSGNQPQHF
TRBJ1-4 16 TRBV6-5 CASSYSFGQSNEKLFF
TRBJ1-1 16 TRBV19 CASSREGRMLNTEAFF
TRBJ1-6 14 TRBV27 CASSMRGRDSPLHF
TRBJ1-5 13 TRBV6-5 CASSFTGGQPQHF
TRBJ1-4 15 TRBV5-1 CASSQGTVINEKLFF
TRBJ1-5 18 TRBV5-8 CASSLFGTGVFSNQPQHF
TRBJ2-2 13 TRBV28 CASSWVSAGELFF
TRBJ2-5 18 TRBV11-1 CASSSMAPGRGVKETQYF
TRBJ2-2 16 TRBV7-2 CASSLGVAGNTGELFF
TRBJ1-2 16 TRBV7-2 CASSPFSSTGQDGYTF
TRBJ1-1 13 TRBV11-2 CASSALGQAGAFF
TRBJ2-7 12 TRBV6-6 CASSPRTGGLYF
TRBJ2-3 16 TRBV6-1 CASSEFGGGSRDTQYF
TRBJ1-5 16 TRBV10-3 CATSDSPANSNQPQHF
TRBJ2-7 14 TRBV5-5 CASSLGDRVYEQYF
TRBJ2-3 17 TRBV4-2 CASSQDKTGIGTDTQYF
TRBJ1-4 12 TRBV29-1 CSARTHNEKLFF